This is a list of T cell receptor beta chains from one sample in a study of shared clonotypes between healthy human individuals. Data came from immunoSEQ multiplex PCR; TCRdb stores just in-frame clones and leaves some out. The table includes 180,000 or so clones, about 93% detected once. The material sequenced was naive CD4+ T cells sorted from blood. The receptor source for this set is a woman aged 25-40 years in good health. Both conserved end residues are part of each CDR3. The D gene is left open where the match is weak. Size is stated for part of the rows, as once, few or many counts, or as a class when the clone is expanded.

V: TRBV7-9
size: NA
J: TRBJ2-7
D: NA
CDR3: CASSPYTGNVFGAYEQYF
DNA: TGTGCCAGCAGCCCCTATACAGGGAACGTTTTCGGGGCCTACGAGCAGTACTTC

V: TRBV5-8
size: NA
J: TRBJ2-7
D: TRBD2
CDR3: CASSLVGTSGRAYEQYF
DNA: TGTGCCAGCAGCTTGGTAGGGACTAGCGGGAGGGCCTACGAGCAGTACTTC

V: TRBV19
size: NA
J: TRBJ2-1
D: NA
CDR3: CASSAQGGRVTLYNEQFF
DNA: TGTGCCAGTAGTGCCCAGGGAGGTCGCGTCACCCTCTACAATGAGCAGTTCTTC

V: TRBV28
size: NA
J: TRBJ2-1
D: NA
CDR3: CASSLSSRVNEQFF
DNA: TGTGCCAGCAGTTTATCTTCGAGGGTTAATGAGCAGTTCTTC

V: TRBV5-7
size: NA
J: TRBJ2-7
D: TRBD1
CDR3: CASSLVPHPGQGSYEQYF
DNA: TGTGCCAGCAGCTTGGTACCGCACCCGGGACAGGGATCCTACGAGCAGTACTTC

V: TRBV19
size: NA
J: TRBJ2-7
D: NA
CDR3: CASSVSGGNTYEQYF
DNA: TGTGCCAGTAGTGTTAGCGGTGGCAACACCTACGAGCAGTACTTC

V: TRBV19
size: NA
J: TRBJ2-2
D: NA
CDR3: CASSRSGTLTTGELFF
DNA: TGTGCCAGTAGTAGATCCGGGACACTAACTACCGGGGAGCTGTTTTTT

V: TRBV5-1
size: NA
J: TRBJ2-7
D: NA
CDR3: CASSFTGPNYEQYF
DNA: TGCGCCAGCAGCTTTACGGGACCCAACTACGAGCAGTACTTC

V: TRBV5-4
size: NA
J: TRBJ1-4
D: NA
CDR3: CASSWDLNEKLFF
DNA: TGTGCCAGCAGCTGGGACCTCAATGAAAAACTGTTTTTT

V: TRBV7-9
size: NA
J: TRBJ1-2
D: NA
CDR3: CASSPLLGGTYYGYTF
DNA: TGTGCCAGCAGCCCACTTCTCGGGGGGACATACTATGGCTACACCTTC

V: TRBV27
size: NA
J: TRBJ2-7
D: TRBD1
CDR3: CASSLTGGYVDEQYF
DNA: TGTGCCAGCAGTTTAACAGGGGGCTATGTAGACGAGCAGTACTTC

V: TRBV10-3
size: NA
J: TRBJ2-7
D: NA
CDR3: CAISELYEQYF
DNA: TGTGCCATCAGTGAGCTCTACGAGCAGTACTTC

V: TRBV11-3
size: few
J: TRBJ2-7
D: TRBD2
CDR3: CASSYGRGGIDEQYF
DNA: TGTGCCAGCAGCTACGGTCGGGGGGGCATCGACGAGCAGTACTTC

V: TRBV28
size: NA
J: TRBJ1-2
D: NA
CDR3: CAASESINYGYTF
DNA: TGTGCCGCCTCTGAGTCGATTAACTATGGCTACACCTTC

V: TRBV19
size: NA
J: TRBJ1-2
D: NA
CDR3: CASRTREGGRGYTF
DNA: TGTGCCAGTAGAACTCGCGAGGGGGGGCGCGGCTACACCTTC

V: TRBV28
size: NA
J: TRBJ1-4
D: NA
CDR3: CASRPQGRSEKLFF
DNA: TGTGCCAGCAGGCCACAGGGCCGGAGTGAAAAACTGTTTTTT

V: TRBV29-1
size: NA
J: TRBJ1-1
D: NA
CDR3: CSVISWTRNTEAFF
DNA: TGCAGCGTTATTAGCTGGACACGGAACACTGAAGCTTTCTTT

V: TRBV7-2
size: NA
J: TRBJ1-3
D: TRBD1
CDR3: CASSLTGPAGNTIYF
DNA: TGTGCCAGCAGCCTGACAGGGCCAGCGGGAAACACCATATATTTT

V: TRBV5-1
size: NA
J: TRBJ2-1
D: TRBD2
CDR3: CASSLFSGGSFEQFF
DNA: TGCGCCAGCAGCTTGTTCTCGGGAGGTTCCTTTGAGCAGTTCTTC

V: TRBV11-2
size: few
J: TRBJ2-7
D: TRBD2
CDR3: CASSFAGLAAPDF
DNA: TGTGCCAGCAGCTTCGCGGGACTAGCGGCCCCCGACTTC

V: TRBV6-5
size: NA
J: TRBJ1-1
D: TRBD1
CDR3: CASSWNPGTVAEAFF
DNA: TGTGCCAGCAGTTGGAACCCCGGGACAGTAGCTGAAGCTTTCTTT

V: TRBV27
size: NA
J: TRBJ1-1
D: NA
CDR3: CASSSSWQNTEAFF
DNA: TGTGCCAGCAGTTCCTCTTGGCAGAACACTGAAGCTTTCTTT

V: TRBV5-1
size: NA
J: TRBJ2-7
D: TRBD1
CDR3: CASSRDRGPAGEQYF
DNA: TGCGCCAGCAGCAGAGACAGGGGCCCCGCCGGTGAGCAGTACTTC

V: TRBV5-1
size: NA
J: TRBJ2-5
D: NA
CDR3: CASSSGPQNQETQYF
DNA: TGCGCCAGCAGCTCGGGGCCGCAGAACCAAGAGACCCAGTACTTC

V: TRBV5-1
size: NA
J: TRBJ2-7
D: NA
CDR3: CASRKGGNSYEQYF
DNA: TGCGCCAGCAGGAAAGGAGGGAACTCCTACGAGCAGTACTTC

V: TRBV15
size: NA
J: TRBJ2-5
D: TRBD2
CDR3: CATREASGRFLAQYF
DNA: TGTGCCACCAGAGAGGCTAGCGGGAGGTTCTTGGCCCAGTACTTC

V: TRBV19
size: NA
J: TRBJ1-2
D: TRBD1
CDR3: CASSDRGNYGYTF
DNA: TGTGCCAGTAGTGACAGGGGAAACTATGGCTACACCTTC